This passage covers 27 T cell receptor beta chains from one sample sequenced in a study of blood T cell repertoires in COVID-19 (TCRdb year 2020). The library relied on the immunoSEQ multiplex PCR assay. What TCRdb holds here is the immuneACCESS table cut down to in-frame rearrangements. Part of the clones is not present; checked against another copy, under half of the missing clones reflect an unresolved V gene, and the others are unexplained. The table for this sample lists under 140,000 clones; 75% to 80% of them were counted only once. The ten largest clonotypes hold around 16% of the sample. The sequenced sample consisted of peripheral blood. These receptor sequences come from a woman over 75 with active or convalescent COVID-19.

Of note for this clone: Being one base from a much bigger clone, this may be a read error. The CDR3 here is CASSRGQAYEQYF. The CDR3 DNA is TGTGCCAGCAGCCGGGGACAGGCCTACGAGCAGTACTTC. V is TRBV7-9 and J is TRBJ2-7; 8 bases line up with TRBD1. With 5 bases clipped from V and 2 bases from J, the junction kept 2 bases outside the gene matches. The CDR3 extends over 13 amino acids. Germline CDR1 SEHNR, CDR2 FQNEAQ (reference sequence).

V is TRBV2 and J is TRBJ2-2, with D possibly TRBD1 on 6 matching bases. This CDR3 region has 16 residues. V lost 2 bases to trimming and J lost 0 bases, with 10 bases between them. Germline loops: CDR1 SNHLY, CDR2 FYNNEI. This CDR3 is CASSENEGANTGELFF. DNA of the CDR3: TGTGCCAGCAGTGAAAATGAGGGGGCGAACACCGGGGAGCTGTTTTTT.

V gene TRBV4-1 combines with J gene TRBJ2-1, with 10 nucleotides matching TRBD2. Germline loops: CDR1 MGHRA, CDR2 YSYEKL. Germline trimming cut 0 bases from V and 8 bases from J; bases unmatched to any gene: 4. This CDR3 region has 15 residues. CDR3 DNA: TGCGCCAGCAGCCAAGATGGCCTAGCGGGGGATGAGCAGTTCTTC. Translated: CASSQDGLAGDEQFF.

CDR3: CASSQALVYNEQFF. The CDR3 DNA reads as TGTGCCAGCAGCCAAGCCCTAGTATACAATGAGCAGTTCTTC. V usage is TRBV4-2 and J usage is TRBJ2-1; D unresolved. Trimming shortened V by 1 base and J by 4 bases, and 8 bases separated the two germline ends. The germline V gene has CDR1 LGHNA and CDR2 YNFKEQ. This CDR3 has 14 amino acids.

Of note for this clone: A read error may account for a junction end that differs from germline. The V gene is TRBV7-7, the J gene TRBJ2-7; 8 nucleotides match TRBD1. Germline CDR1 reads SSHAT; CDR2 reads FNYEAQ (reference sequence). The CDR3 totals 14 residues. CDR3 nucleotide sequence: TGTGCTAGCAGCTTGGGCAGGGGGCACTACGAGCAGTACTTC. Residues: CASSLGRGHYEQYF. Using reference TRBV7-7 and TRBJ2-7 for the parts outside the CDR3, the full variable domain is GAGVSQSPRYKVTKRGQDVTLRCDPISSHATLYWYQQALGQGPEFLTYFNYEAQPDKSGLPSDRFSAERPEGSISTLTIQRTEQRDSAMYRCASSLGRGHYEQYFGPGTRLTVT.

CDR3 protein: CASSSQGMGTEAFF. The CDR3 coding sequence is TGTGCCAGCAGTTCACAGGGGATGGGGACTGAAGCTTTCTTT. The chain is built from TRBV2 and TRBJ1-1; TRBD1 aligns across 7 bases. The CDR3 length is 14 residues. CDR1 SNHLY and CDR2 FYNNEI come from the germline V gene. J was trimmed by 5 bases and V by 5 bases; bases with no gene match: 8.

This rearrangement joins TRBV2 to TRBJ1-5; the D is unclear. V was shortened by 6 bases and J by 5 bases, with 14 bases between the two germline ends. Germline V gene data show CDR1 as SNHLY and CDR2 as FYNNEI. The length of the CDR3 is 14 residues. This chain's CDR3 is CASRGSPQYQPQHF. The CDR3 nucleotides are TGTGCCAGCAGGGGGAGCCCCCAATATCAGCCCCAGCATTTT. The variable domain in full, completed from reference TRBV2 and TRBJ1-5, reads EPEVTQTPSHQVTQMGQEVILRCVPISNHLYFYWYRQILGQKVEFLVSFYNNEISEKSEIFDDQFSVERPDGSNFTLKIRSTKLEDSAMYFCASRGSPQYQPQHFGDGTRLSIL.

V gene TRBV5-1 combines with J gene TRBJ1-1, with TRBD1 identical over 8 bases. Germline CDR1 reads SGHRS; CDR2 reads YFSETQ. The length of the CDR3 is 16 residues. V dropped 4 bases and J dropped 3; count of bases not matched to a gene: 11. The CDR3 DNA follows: TGCGCCAGCAGCCCCGGACAGGGATTCGCGGACACTGAAGCTTTCTTT. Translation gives CASSPGQGFADTEAFF.

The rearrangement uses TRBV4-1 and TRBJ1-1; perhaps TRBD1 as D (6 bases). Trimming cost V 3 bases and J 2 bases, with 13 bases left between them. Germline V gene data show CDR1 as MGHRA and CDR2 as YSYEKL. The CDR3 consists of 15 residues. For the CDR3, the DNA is TGCGCCAGCAGCCAGGAGGGGGGGGGAAACACTGAAGCTTTCTTT. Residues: CASSQEGGGNTEAFF.

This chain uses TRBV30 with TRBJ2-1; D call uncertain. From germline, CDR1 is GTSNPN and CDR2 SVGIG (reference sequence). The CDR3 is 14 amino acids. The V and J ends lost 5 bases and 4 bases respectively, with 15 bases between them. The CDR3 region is CAWQGTDWYNEQFF. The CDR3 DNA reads TGTGCCTGGCAAGGTACAGATTGGTACAATGAGCAGTTCTTC.

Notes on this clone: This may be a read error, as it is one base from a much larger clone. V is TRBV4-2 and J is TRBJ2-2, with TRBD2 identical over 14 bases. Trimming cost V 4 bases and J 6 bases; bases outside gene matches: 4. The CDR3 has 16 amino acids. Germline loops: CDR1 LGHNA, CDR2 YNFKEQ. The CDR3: CASSPRTSGRSGELFF. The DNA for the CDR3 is TGTGCCAGCAGCCCCCGGACTAGCGGGAGGTCCGGGGAGCTGTTTTTT.

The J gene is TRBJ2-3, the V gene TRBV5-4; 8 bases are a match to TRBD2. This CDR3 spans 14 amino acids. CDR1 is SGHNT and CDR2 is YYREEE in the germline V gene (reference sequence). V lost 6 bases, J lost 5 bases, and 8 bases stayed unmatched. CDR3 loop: CASKLGGARDTQYF. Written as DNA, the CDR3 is TGTGCCAGCAAACTCGGGGGGGCACGAGATACGCAGTATTTT.

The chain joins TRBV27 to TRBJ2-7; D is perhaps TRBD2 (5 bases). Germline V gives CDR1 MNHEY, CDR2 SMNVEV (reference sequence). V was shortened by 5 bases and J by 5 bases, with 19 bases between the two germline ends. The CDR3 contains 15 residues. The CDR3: CASSPEPYAGHEQYF. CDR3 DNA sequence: TGTGCCAGCAGTCCTGAACCATACGCGGGCCACGAGCAGTACTTC.

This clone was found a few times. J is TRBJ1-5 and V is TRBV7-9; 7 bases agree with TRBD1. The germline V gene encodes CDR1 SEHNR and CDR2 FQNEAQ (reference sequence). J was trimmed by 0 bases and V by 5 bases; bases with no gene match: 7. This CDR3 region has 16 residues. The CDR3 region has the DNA TGTGCCAGCAGCCTAGGGACAGTTTATAGCAATCAGCCCCAGCATTTT. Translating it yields CASSLGTVYSNQPQHF. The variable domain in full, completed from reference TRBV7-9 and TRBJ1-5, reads DTGVSQNPRHKITKRGQNVTFRCDPISEHNRLYWYRQTLGQGPEFLTYFQNEAQLEKSRLLSDRFSAERPKGSFSTLEIQRTEQGDSAMYLCASSLGTVYSNQPQHFGDGTRLSIL.

CDR3 nucleotides: TGTGCCAGTAGGGACAGGGAACCTAACCGCGAGCAGTACTTC. Protein: CASRDREPNREQYF. The chain links TRBV19 to TRBJ2-7; 8 nucleotides agree with TRBD1. The CDR3 contains 14 residues. Trimming cost V 6 bases and J 6 bases; bases outside gene matches: 10. Germline CDR1 reads LNHDA; CDR2 reads SQIVND (reference sequence).

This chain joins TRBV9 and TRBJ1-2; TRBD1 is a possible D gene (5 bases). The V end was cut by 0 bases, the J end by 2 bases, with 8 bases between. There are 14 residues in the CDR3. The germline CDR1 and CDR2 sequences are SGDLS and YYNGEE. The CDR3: CASSVGGRNYGYTF. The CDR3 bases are TGTGCCAGCAGCGTAGGGGGGAGGAACTATGGCTACACCTTC. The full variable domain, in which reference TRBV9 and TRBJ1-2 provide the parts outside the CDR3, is DSGVTQTPKHLITATGQRVTLRCSPRSGDLSVYWYQQSLDQGLQFLIQYYNGEERAKGNILERFSAQQFPDLHSELNLSSLELGDSALYFCASSVGGRNYGYTFGSGTRLTVV.

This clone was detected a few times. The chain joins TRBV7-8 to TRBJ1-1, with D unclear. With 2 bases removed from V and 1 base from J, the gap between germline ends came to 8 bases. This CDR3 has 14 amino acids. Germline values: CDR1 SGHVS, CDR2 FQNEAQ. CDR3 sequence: CASSLLAGNTEAFF. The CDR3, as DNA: TGTGCCAGCAGCTTACTCGCAGGGAACACTGAAGCTTTCTTT.

CDR3 sequence: CASSRLGQVGQPQHF. The DNA of the CDR3 is TGCGCCAGCAGCCGCCTAGGACAGGTAGGTCAGCCCCAGCATTTT. The chain joins TRBV4-1 to TRBJ1-5, with 7 bases lining up with TRBD1. The CDR3 is 15 residues long. The ends lost 4 bases at V and 6 bases at J; junction bases unmatched: 9. The germline V gene encodes CDR1 MGHRA and CDR2 YSYEKL.

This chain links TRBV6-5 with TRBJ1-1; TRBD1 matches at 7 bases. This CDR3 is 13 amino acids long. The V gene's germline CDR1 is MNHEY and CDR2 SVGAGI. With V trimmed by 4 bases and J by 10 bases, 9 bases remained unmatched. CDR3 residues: CASSFSQQGRAFF. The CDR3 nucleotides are TGTGCCAGCAGTTTCTCCCAACAGGGGCGAGCTTTCTTT.

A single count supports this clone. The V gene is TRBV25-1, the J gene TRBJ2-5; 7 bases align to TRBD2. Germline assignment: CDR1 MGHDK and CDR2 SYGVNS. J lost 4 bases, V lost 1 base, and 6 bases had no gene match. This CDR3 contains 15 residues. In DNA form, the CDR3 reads TGTGCCAGCAGTGAATTTGCGGGAGTAGGAGAGACCCAGTACTTC. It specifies CASSEFAGVGETQYF.

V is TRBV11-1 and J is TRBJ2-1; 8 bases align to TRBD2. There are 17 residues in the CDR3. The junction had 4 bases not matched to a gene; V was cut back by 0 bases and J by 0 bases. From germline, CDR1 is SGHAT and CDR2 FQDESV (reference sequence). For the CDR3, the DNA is TGTGCCAGCAGCTTAGCTTTGGGACTAGTCTCCTACAATGAGCAGTTCTTC. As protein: CASSLALGLVSYNEQFF.

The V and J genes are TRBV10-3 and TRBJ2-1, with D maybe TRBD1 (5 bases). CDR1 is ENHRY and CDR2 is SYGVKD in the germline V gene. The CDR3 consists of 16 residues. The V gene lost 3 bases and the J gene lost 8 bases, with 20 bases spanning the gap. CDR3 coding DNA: TGTGCCATCAGTGACCCAGGGAAGATTACGGATGATGAGCAGTTCTTC. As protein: CAISDPGKITDDEQFF.

In DNA form, the CDR3 reads TGCGCCAGCAAGCCCCCCGCAGGAAAGTACGAGCAGTACTTC. Its translation is CASKPPAGKYEQYF. This chain uses TRBV5-1 with TRBJ2-7, with D unresolved. Germline V CDR1 and CDR2: SGHRS, YFSETQ. Trimming took 6 bases from V and 4 from J, leaving 17 bases between them. The CDR3 is made up of 14 amino acids.

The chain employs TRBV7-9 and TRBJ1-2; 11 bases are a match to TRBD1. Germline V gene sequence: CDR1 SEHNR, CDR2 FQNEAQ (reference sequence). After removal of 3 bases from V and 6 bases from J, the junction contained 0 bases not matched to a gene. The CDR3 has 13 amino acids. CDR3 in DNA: TGTGCCAGCAGCTTGGACAGGGGGCATGGCTACACCTTC. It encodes CASSLDRGHGYTF.

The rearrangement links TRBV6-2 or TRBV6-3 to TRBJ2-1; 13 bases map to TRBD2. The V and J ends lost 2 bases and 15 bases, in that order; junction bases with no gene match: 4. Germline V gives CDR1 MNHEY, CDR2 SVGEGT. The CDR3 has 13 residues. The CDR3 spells CASSYPGLAGWFF. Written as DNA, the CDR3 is TGTGCCAGCAGTTACCCGGGACTAGCGGGGTGGTTCTTC.

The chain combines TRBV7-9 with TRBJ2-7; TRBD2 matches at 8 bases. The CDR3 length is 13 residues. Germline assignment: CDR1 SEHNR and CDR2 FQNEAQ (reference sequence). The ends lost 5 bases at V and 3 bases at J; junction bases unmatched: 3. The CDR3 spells CASSPREVYEQYF. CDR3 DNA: TGTGCCAGCAGCCCGCGGGAGGTCTACGAGCAGTACTTC.

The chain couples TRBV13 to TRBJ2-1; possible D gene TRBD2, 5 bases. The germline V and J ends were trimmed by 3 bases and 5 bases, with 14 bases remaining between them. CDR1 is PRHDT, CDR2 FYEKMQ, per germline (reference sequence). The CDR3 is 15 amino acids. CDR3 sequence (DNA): TGTGCCAGCAGCTTCTACCGGGAAAGACACAATGAGCAGTTCTTC. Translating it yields CASSFYRERHNEQFF.